This T cell receptor beta chain derives from a study of T cells in localized non-small cell lung cancer. This table comes from immunoSEQ multiplex PCR, and its TCRdb copy is limited to in-frame clones, with some not included. This repertoire shows around 30,000 clones, around 73% found once; its top ten account for approximately 35%. The CDR3 contains 13 residues. J was trimmed by 5 bases and V by 5 bases; bases with no gene match: 5. Per germline, CDR1 SGHTA and CDR2 FQGNSA. Findings of the study overall: The study found T cell clonality highest in uninvolved adjacent lung, above tumor. A median approximately 53 of the top 100 tumor clones appeared in adjacent lung. Only one tumor region was sequenced, so heterogeneity remains possible.

Comments on this clone: Its antigen is not identified.

The chain joins TRBV7-2 to TRBJ1-1; 7 bases fit TRBD1. This TCR was recovered from a male donor at least 60 years old with stage II squamous cell lung carcinoma. Sequenced material: peripheral blood, taken before any cancer treatment. CDR3 loop: CASSAQGGTEAFF. CDR3 DNA: TGTGCCAGCAGCGCCCAGGGGGGGACTGAAGCTTTCTTT.